A single sample gave rise to the 18 T cell receptor beta chains below, sequenced in a study of blood T cell repertoires in COVID-19. Some clones are missing from TCRdb's copy, which holds only in-frame ones; the method was immunoSEQ multiplex PCR. The sample includes 200,000 to 300,000 clones, about 88% seen only once; the top ten take more than 0.95%. The sample comprised peripheral blood. These receptors all come from a woman aged 35 to 49 who had recovered from COVID-19.

This clone was seen a few times. This sequence joins TRBV28 and TRBJ1-2, with 7 positions matching TRBD1. This CDR3 has 13 residues. Germline lookup yields CDR1 MDHEN and CDR2 SYDVKM. The trim removed 6 bases at V and 8 bases at J, leaving 9 bases unmatched. The chain's CDR3 is CASSPGTVGGYTF. The CDR3 nucleotides read TGTGCCAGCAGCCCCGGGACAGTGGGGGGCTACACCTTC.

This clone was seen only once. The J gene is TRBJ2-3, the V gene TRBV5-1, with 8 bases aligning to TRBD2. Trimming at V came to 9 bases and at J to 12 bases, leaving 9 bases not matched to a gene. This CDR3 is 11 amino acids long. Germline V lookup: CDR1 SGHRS, CDR2 YFSETQ. CDR3 sequence (DNA): TGCGCCACCCGAGCGGGAGACAACCAGTATTTT. Amino acid sequence: CATRAGDNQYF.

The V and J genes are TRBV3-1 (or the pseudogene TRBV3-2) and TRBJ2-7, with 7 bases lining up with TRBD2. Germline assignment: CDR1 LGHDT and CDR2 YNNKEL (reference sequence). V lost 5 bases to trimming and J lost 7 bases; unmatched junction nucleotides: 5. The CDR3 totals 12 residues. CDR3 bases: TGTGCCAGCAGCGGGAGGGCCGGTGAGCAGTACTTC. It is translated as CASSGRAGEQYF.

The chain recombines TRBV5-1 with TRBJ2-1; 16 nucleotides match TRBD2. The CDR3 has 16 residues. Germline CDR1 is SGHRS and CDR2 is YFSETQ. V lost 3 bases, J lost 8 bases, and 5 bases stayed unmatched. DNA for the CDR3: TGCGCCAGCAGCTCGGGGACTAGCGGGAGGGCGGATGAGCAGTTCTTC. It yields the protein CASSSGTSGRADEQFF.

This chain connects TRBV10-3 to TRBJ2-3; 11 positions match TRBD2. CDR1 ENHRY and CDR2 SYGVKD come from the germline V gene. This CDR3 has 14 amino acids. The J segment lost 5 bases and the V segment lost 6 bases, leaving 4 bases of the junction unmatched. The CDR3 DNA follows: TGTGCCATCAGCGCCGGGACTAGCGGAGATACGCAGTATTTT. Its protein product is CAISAGTSGDTQYF.

The J gene is TRBJ1-5, the V gene TRBV6-5, with TRBD1 identical over 11 bases. Germline V lookup: CDR1 MNHEY, CDR2 SVGAGI. V lost 6 bases to trimming and J lost 2 bases; unmatched junction nucleotides: 3. The CDR3 runs to 15 residues. This CDR3 reads CASRGTGGGNQPQHF. For the CDR3, the DNA is TGTGCCAGCAGGGGGACAGGGGGGGGCAATCAGCCCCAGCATTTT.

CDR3 nucleotide sequence: TGCAGCGCCGGCGTAGGACTAGCGGGAGGGTTGTTCTTC. Its translation is CSAGVGLAGGLFF. The chain recombines TRBV29-1 with TRBJ2-1, with TRBD2 identical over 15 bases. The CDR3 runs 13 residues. CDR1 SQVTM and CDR2 ANQGSEA come from the germline V gene. V lost 7 bases and J lost 15; bases outside the gene matches: 10.

The chain uses TRBV6-6 and TRBJ2-7, with D perhaps TRBD1 (7 bases). This CDR3 is 15 amino acids long. V lost 6 bases to trimming and J lost 3 bases, with 18 bases between them. In germline, CDR1 is MNHNY, CDR2 SVGAGI (reference sequence). Here the CDR3 DNA reads TGTGCCAGCAGCCGCAGGGGGGACTCCTTCTACGAGCAGTACGTC. This codes for CASSRRGDSFYEQYV.

The rearrangement uses TRBV7-3 and TRBJ2-1; TRBD2 aligns across 8 bases. Per the germline V gene, CDR1 is SGHTA and CDR2 is FQGTGA. J was trimmed by 3 bases and V by 0 bases; bases with no gene match: 10. CDR3 length: 18 residues. CDR3 DNA: TGTGCCAGCAGCTTAACAGGGGGTAGCGGGGTGGTCTACAATGAGCAGTTCTTC. The encoded protein is CASSLTGGSGVVYNEQFF.

The chain recombines TRBV29-1 with TRBJ1-1, with 9 nucleotides matching TRBD1. Trimming at V came to 8 bases and at J to 4 bases, leaving 8 bases not matched to a gene. The CDR3 contains 13 residues. Germline assignment: CDR1 SQVTM and CDR2 ANQGSEA. The CDR3 sequence is CSLMRQGGTEAFF. Here the CDR3 DNA reads TGCAGCCTTATGCGACAGGGGGGCACTGAAGCTTTCTTT.

The rearrangement joins TRBV12-3 or TRBV12-4 to TRBJ2-2; D is uncertain. The CDR3 is 12 residues long. V lost 5 bases and J 5 bases, leaving 6 bases between the germline ends. The CDR3 DNA reads as TGTGCCAGCAGTATGGCAACCGGGGAGCTGTTTTTT. Encoded protein: CASSMATGELFF.

This chain links TRBV5-1 with TRBJ2-3; 7 bases match TRBD1. Per germline, CDR1 SGHRS and CDR2 YFSETQ. The CDR3 contains 15 residues. Losses at the gene ends were 1 base for V and 3 bases for J; bases not matched to a gene: 5. CDR3 DNA sequence: TGCGCCAGCAGCTTGCTGCAGGGGGTAACAGATACGCAGTATTTT. Protein product: CASSLLQGVTDTQYF. Complete variable domain (other parts from reference TRBV5-1 and TRBJ2-3): KAGVTQTPRYLIKTRGQQVTLSCSPISGHRSVSWYQQTPGQGLQFLFEYFSETQRNKGNFPGRFSGRQFSNSRSEMNVSTLELGDSALYLCASSLLQGVTDTQYFGPGTRLTVL.

The chain has TRBV3-1 (or the pseudogene TRBV3-2) and TRBJ1-1; 7 bases agree with TRBD1. V trimming: 3 bases; J trimming: 10 bases; junction bases outside the gene matches: 2. This CDR3 spans 11 amino acids. Germline loops: CDR1 LGHDT, CDR2 YNNKEL (reference sequence). CDR3 in amino acids: CASSHSGGAFF. CDR3 DNA: TGTGCCAGCAGCCACTCAGGGGGAGCTTTCTTT.

Of note for this clone: Additional DNA sequences in this sample encode the identical CDR3. The J gene is TRBJ2-1, the V gene TRBV3-1 (or the pseudogene TRBV3-2), with 7 bases identical to TRBD2. CDR1 and CDR2 (germline): LGHDT, YNNKEL (reference sequence). This CDR3 is built from 15 residues. Germline trimming cut 3 bases from V and 0 bases from J; bases unmatched to any gene: 2. CDR3 protein: CASSQGGSSYNEQFF. The CDR3 nucleotides read TGTGCCAGCAGCCAGGGCGGGAGCTCCTACAATGAGCAGTTCTTC.

V usage is TRBV7-2 and J usage is TRBJ1-2, with 8 bases matching TRBD1. The CDR3 runs to 14 residues. Germline V lookup: CDR1 SGHTA, CDR2 FQGNSA. Trimming took 10 bases from V and 8 from J; bases not matched to a gene: 15. CDR3 nucleotides: TGTGCCACCCGAGGGGGACAGGAATACTTGGGCTACACCTTC. Translated: CATRGGQEYLGYTF.

This chain connects TRBV6-5 to TRBJ2-1; 10 bases are a match to TRBD2. Germline assignment: CDR1 MNHEY and CDR2 SVGAGI. The CDR3 extends over 14 amino acids. Trimming cost V 6 bases and J 5 bases; bases outside gene matches: 4. Written as DNA, the CDR3 is TGTGCCAGCAGGGTAGCGGGAGGCCACAATGAGCAGTTCTTC. It translates to CASRVAGGHNEQFF.

This chain uses TRBV2 with TRBJ1-4; 12 positions match TRBD1. Germline loops: CDR1 SNHLY, CDR2 FYNNEI. Trimming cost V 8 bases and J 0 bases; bases outside gene matches: 4. This CDR3 spans 16 amino acids. The CDR3 here is CASRDRGPATNEKLFF. In DNA form, the CDR3 reads TGTGCCAGCCGGGACAGGGGGCCCGCAACTAATGAAAAACTGTTTTTT.

The chain couples TRBV7-9 to TRBJ2-2; D gene ambiguous. Trimming pared 5 bases from V and 2 bases from J, leaving 6 bases between. Germline loops: CDR1 SEHNR, CDR2 FQNEAQ (reference sequence). The CDR3 loop spans 13 amino acids. For the CDR3, the DNA is TGTGCCAGCAGCGCAGATAACACCGGGGAGCTGTTTTTT. It codes for CASSADNTGELFF.